The clone carrying this T cell receptor beta chain was counted at least ten times. Its antigen is still unknown. TCRdb passed the reads through MiXCR, listing each CDR3 protein once. The data hold 100,000 to 150,000 distinct CDR3 sequences, with more than 20% observed a single time. This specimen belongs to a study of T cell repertoires in cytomegalovirus infection. Turning to the study itself: TCR beta signatures that were public indicated CMV infection and matching HLA type.

The length of the CDR3 is 15 residues. Germline CDR1 and CDR2: MGHDK and SYGVNS. J was trimmed by 5 bases and V by 5 bases; bases with no gene match: 6. Notes on the study in general: Cumulative public TCR beta family frequency identified carriers of CMV plus the relevant HLA.

The sequence was collected from a human donor in good health (CMV status not recorded). Some clones in this sample may be carry-over from other donors' samples. The gene calls are TRBV25-1 and TRBJ1-4; TRBD1 matches 9 bases. Sequenced material: PBMCs, sequenced either directly or after in vitro stimulation (not recorded which). In DNA, the CDR3 is TGTGCCAGCAGTTCGCCCGGGACAGGGAATGAAAAACTGTTTTTT. Translation: CASSSPGTGNEKLFF. Supplemented by reference TRBV25-1 and TRBJ1-4, the full variable domain reads EADIYQTPRYLVIGTGKKITLECSQTMGHDKMYWYQQDPGMELHLIHYSYGVNSTEKGDLSSESTVSRIRTEHFPLTLESARPSHTSQYLCASSSPGTGNEKLFFGSGTQLSVL.